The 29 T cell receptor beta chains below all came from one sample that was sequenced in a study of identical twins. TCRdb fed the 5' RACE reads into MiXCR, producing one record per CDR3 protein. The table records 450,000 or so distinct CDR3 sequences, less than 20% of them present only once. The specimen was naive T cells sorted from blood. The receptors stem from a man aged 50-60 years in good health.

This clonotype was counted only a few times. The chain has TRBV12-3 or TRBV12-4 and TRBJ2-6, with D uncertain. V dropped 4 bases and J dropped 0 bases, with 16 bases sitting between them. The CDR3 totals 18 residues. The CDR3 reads CASSSGQTRYSGANVLTF. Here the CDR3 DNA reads TGTGCCAGCAGTTCCGGGCAGACGAGATACTCTGGGGCCAACGTCCTGACTTTC.

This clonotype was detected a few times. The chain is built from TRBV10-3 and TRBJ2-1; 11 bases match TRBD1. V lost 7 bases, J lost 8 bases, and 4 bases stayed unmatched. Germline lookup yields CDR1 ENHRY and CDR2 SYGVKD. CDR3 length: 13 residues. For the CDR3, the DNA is TGTGCCATCATCCGGACAGGGGGCTATGAGCAGTTCTTC. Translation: CAIIRTGGYEQFF.

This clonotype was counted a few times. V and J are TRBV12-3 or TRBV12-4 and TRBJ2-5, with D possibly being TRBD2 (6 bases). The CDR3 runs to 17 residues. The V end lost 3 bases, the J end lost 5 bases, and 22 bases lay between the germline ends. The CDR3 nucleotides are TGTGCCAGCAGTTTTATCCAGCGACGGGGGAGGTATGAGACCCAGTACTTC. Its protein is CASSFIQRRGRYETQYF.

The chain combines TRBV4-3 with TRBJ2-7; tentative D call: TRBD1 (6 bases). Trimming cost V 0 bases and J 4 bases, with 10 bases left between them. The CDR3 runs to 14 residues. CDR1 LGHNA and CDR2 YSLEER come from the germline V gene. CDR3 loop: CASSQEHQGYEQYF. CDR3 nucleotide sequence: TGCGCCAGCAGCCAAGAGCACCAGGGGTACGAGCAGTACTTC.

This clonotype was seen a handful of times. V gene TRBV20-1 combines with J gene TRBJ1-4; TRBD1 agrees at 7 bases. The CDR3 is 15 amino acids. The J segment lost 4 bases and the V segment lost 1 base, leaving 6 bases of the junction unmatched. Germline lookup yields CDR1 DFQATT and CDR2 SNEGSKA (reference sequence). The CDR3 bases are TGCAGTGCTAGAGTCGGGGCAGGGGGTAATGAAAAACTGTTTTTT. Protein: CSARVGAGGNEKLFF.

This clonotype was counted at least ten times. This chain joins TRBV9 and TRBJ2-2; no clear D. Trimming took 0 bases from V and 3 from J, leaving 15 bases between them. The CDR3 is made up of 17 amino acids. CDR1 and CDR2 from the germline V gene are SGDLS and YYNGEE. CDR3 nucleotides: TGTGCCAGCAGCGTAGAATCGGGTAGATACTACACCGGGGAGCTGTTTTTT. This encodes CASSVESGRYYTGELFF.

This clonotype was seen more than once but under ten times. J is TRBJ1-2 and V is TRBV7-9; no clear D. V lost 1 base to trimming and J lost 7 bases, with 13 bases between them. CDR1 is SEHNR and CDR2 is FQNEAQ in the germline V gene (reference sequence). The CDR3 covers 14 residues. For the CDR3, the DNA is TGTGCCAGCAGCTTAGTGGGGAGGAATGTTGGCTACACCTTC. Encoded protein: CASSLVGRNVGYTF.

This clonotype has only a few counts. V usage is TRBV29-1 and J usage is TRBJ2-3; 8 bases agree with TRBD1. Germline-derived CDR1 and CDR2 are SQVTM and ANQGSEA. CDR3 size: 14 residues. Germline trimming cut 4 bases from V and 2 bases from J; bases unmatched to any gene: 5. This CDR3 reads CSVGVRGHTDTQYF. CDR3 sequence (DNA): TGCAGCGTTGGGGTCAGGGGGCACACAGATACGCAGTATTTT.

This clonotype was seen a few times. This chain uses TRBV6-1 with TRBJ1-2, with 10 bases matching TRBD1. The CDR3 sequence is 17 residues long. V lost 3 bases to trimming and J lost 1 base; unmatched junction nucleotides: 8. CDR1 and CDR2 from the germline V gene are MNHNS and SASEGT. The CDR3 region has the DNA TGTGCCAGCAGTGAGAGACAGGGGGCCTGGGATAACTATGGCTACACCTTC. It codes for CASSERQGAWDNYGYTF.

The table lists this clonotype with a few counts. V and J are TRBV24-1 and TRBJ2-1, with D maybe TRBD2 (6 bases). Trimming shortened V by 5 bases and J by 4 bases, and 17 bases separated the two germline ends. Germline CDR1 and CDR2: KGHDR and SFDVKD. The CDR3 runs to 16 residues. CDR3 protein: CATSGSHSGAYNEQFF. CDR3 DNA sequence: TGTGCCACCAGTGGCTCACATAGCGGAGCATACAATGAGCAGTTCTTC.

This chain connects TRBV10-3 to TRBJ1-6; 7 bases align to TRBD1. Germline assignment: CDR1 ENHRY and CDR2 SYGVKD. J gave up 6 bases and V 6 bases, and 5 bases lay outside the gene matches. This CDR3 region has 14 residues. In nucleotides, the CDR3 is TGTGCCATCAGACAGGGGCAAAGTAATTCACCCCTCCACTTT. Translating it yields CAIRQGQSNSPLHF.

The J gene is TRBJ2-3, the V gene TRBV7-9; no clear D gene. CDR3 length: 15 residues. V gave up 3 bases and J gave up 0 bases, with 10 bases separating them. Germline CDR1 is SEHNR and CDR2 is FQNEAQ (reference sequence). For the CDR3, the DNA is TGTGCCAGCAGCTTGCCAGACGTTAGCACAGATACGCAGTATTTT. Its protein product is CASSLPDVSTDTQYF.

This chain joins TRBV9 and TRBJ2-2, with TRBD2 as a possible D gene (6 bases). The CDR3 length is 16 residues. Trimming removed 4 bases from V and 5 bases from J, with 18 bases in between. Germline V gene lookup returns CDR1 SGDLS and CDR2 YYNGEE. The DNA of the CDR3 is TGTGCCAGCAGCCCCCACGTGGAGGCGGGGACCGGGGAGCTGTTTTTT. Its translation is CASSPHVEAGTGELFF.

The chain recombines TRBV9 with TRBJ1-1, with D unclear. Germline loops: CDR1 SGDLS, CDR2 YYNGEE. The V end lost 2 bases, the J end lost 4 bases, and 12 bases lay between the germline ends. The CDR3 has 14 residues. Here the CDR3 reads CASSVGGLGTEAFF. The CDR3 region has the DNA TGTGCCAGCAGCGTGGGAGGGCTTGGCACTGAAGCTTTCTTT. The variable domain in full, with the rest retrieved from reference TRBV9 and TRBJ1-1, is DSGVTQTPKHLITATGQRVTLRCSPRSGDLSVYWYQQSLDQGLQFLIQYYNGEERAKGNILERFSAQQFPDLHSELNLSSLELGDSALYFCASSVGGLGTEAFFGQGTRLTVV.

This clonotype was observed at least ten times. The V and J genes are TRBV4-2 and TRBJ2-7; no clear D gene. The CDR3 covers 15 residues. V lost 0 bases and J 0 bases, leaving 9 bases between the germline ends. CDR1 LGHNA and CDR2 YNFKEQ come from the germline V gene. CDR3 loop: CASSQDLGGSYEQYF. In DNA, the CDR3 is TGTGCCAGCAGCCAAGATCTAGGCGGCTCCTACGAGCAGTACTTC.

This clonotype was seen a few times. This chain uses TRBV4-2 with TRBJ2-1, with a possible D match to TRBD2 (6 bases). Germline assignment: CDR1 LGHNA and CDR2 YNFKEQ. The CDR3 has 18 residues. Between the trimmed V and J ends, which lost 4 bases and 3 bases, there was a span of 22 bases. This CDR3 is CASSPEPAEGLYYNEQFF. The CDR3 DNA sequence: TGTGCCAGCAGCCCCGAGCCGGCTGAGGGACTCTACTACAATGAGCAGTTCTTC.

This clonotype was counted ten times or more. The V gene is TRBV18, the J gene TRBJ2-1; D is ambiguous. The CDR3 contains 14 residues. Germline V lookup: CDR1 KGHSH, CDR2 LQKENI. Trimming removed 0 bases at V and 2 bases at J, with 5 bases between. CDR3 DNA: TGTGCCAGCTCACCACCTTATACCTACAATGAGCAGTTCTTC. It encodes CASSPPYTYNEQFF.

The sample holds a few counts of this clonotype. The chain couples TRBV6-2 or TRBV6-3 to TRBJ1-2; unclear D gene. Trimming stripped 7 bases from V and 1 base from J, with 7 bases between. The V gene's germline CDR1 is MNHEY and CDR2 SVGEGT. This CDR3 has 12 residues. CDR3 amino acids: CASMGSNYGYTF. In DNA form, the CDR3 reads TGTGCCAGCATGGGCAGTAACTATGGCTACACCTTC.

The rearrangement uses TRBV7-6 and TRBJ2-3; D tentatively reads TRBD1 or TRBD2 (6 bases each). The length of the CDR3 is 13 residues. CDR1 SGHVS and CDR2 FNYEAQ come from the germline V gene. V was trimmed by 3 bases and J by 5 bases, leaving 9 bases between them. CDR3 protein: CASSFKGGDTQYF. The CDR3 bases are TGTGCCAGCAGCTTCAAGGGGGGAGATACGCAGTATTTT.

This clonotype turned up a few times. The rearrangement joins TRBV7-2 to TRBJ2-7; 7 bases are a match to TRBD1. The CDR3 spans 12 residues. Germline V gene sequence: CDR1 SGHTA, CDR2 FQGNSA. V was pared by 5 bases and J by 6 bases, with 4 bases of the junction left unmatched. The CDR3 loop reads CASSQTGFEQYF. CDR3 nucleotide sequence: TGTGCCAGCAGCCAGACAGGGTTCGAGCAGTACTTC.

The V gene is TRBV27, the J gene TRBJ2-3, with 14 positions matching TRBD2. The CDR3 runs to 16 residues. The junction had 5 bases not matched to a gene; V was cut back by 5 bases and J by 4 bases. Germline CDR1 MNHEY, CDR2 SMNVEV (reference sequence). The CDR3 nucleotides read TGTGCCAGCAGTCACGGGACTAGCGGGGGCGCAGATACGCAGTATTTT. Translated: CASSHGTSGGADTQYF.

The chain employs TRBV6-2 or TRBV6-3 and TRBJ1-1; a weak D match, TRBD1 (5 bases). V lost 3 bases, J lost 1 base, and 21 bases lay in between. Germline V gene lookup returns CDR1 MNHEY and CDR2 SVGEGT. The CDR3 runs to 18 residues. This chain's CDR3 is CASSYGKGRRSWNTEAFF. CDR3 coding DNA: TGTGCCAGCAGTTATGGGAAGGGACGGAGAAGCTGGAACACTGAAGCTTTCTTT.

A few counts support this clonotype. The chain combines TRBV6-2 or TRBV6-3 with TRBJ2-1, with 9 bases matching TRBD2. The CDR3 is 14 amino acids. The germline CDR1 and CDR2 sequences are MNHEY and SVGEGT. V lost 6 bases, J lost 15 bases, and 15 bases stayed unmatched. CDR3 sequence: CASSPLGASGMLFF. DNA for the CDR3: TGTGCCAGCAGCCCCCTGGGGGCTAGCGGGATGCTGTTCTTC.

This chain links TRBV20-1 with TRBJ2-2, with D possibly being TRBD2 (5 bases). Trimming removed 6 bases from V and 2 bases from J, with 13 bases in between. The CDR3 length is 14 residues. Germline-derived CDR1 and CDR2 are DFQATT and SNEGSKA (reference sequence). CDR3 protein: CSAPRGPNTGELFF. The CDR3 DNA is TGCAGTGCCCCGAGAGGGCCCAACACCGGGGAGCTGTTTTTT.

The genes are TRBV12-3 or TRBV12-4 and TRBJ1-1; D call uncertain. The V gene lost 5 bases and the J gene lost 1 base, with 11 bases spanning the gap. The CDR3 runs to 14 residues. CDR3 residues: CASSPRRGNTEAFF. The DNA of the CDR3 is TGTGCCAGCAGTCCACGGCGGGGGAACACTGAAGCTTTCTTT.

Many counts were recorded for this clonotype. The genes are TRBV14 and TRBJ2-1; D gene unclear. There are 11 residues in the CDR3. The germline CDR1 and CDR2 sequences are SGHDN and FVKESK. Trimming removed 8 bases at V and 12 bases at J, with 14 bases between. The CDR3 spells CASRTQNRQFF. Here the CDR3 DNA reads TGTGCCAGCCGTACACAGAATCGGCAGTTCTTC.

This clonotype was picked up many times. The chain's CDR3 is CASSLERETQYF. The CDR3 coding sequence is TGTGCCAGCAGCTTAGAAAGGGAGACCCAGTACTTC. V and J are TRBV7-2 and TRBJ2-5; D gene ambiguous. With 1 base removed from V and 5 bases from J, the gap between germline ends came to 5 bases. From germline, CDR1 is SGHTA and CDR2 FQGNSA. CDR3 length: 12 residues.

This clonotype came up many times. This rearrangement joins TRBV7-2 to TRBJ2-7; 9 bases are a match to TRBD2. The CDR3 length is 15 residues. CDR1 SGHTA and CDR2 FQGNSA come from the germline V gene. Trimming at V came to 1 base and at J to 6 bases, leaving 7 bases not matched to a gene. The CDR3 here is CASSLGGAGGGEQYF. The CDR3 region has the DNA TGTGCCAGCAGCTTAGGTGGAGCGGGAGGAGGCGAGCAGTACTTC. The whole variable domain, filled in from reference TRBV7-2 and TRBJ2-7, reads GAGVSQSPSNKVTEKGKDVELRCDPISGHTALYWYRQSLGQGLEFLIYFQGNSAPDKSGLPSDRFSAERTGGSVSTLTIQRTQQEDSAVYLCASSLGGAGGGEQYFGPGTRLTVT.

The CDR3 bases are TGCAGTGCTTCGACCGGGACAGGGAACTTTGTGGGTGGCTACACCTTC. Translated, it gives CSASTGTGNFVGGYTF. The V and J genes are TRBV20-1 and TRBJ1-2; 9 bases agree with TRBD1. The length of the CDR3 is 16 residues. Germline CDR1 and CDR2: DFQATT and SNEGSKA (reference sequence). After removal of 5 bases from V and 7 bases from J, the junction contained 17 bases not matched to a gene.